Below, one T cell receptor (beta chain) is given with its context. This clonotype was picked up a small number of times. Which antigen it targets is not known. Per-nucleotide qualities are absent, and no much larger clonotype sits a single base away. The record originates from a study of response to subunit inactivated influenza vaccine (dated by TCRdb to the late 2010s). Describing the broader study: To follow how T cells responded to a trivalent subunit inactivated influenza vaccine, the researchers relied on deep quantitative profiling of the T cell receptor repertoire.

Broad study findings and their caveats: The authors proposed that each seasonal influenza vaccination may bring in only a limited number of new T cells.

The library was built by means of RT-PCR. Sequenced using an Illumina HiSeq 2500. The public reads were reprocessed in TCRdb via fastp at Q25 and MiXCR, keeping in-frame beta chains. A single entry per CDR3 protein holds the most common genes and DNA from its merged rows. The sample includes approximately 300,000 distinct CDR3 sequences, with 22% observed a single time. The biggest ten clones account for about 9.4% of the sample. The clonotype was recovered from a man between 50 and 70 years old who received an inactivated influenza vaccine. Donor details come from another sample of the same person, matched by shared clones. The sequenced sample was PBMCs from blood, obtained 21 months after vaccination.

The CDR3 region: CASSLFWEGNTGELFF. In nucleotides, the sequence is TGTGCCAGCAGCTTGTTCTGGGAAGGGAACACCGGGGAGCTGTTTTTT. This receptor chain uses TRBV5-6 and TRBJ2-2, with the identity of the D gene unclear. Cut back by 1 base and 1 base, the V and J ends lie 11 bases apart. The CDR3 contains 16 residues, cysteine and phenylalanine counted. The retained sequence is limited to the CDR3, 48 bases, with the frame set at the first base. The germline V gene gives CDR1 as SGHDT and CDR2 as YYEEEE.